These 9 T cell receptor beta chains were sequenced from one sample in a study of cytomegalovirus exposure and HLA in healthy donors. The PCR had 60 Vbeta and 13 Jbeta primers. TCRdb's copy holds only in-frame clones and misses some; the assay was immunoSEQ multiplex PCR. Among about 130,000 clones listed, around 73% were seen once. Sequences were obtained from PBMCs. The source of these receptors is a man aged 30 to 45 in good health and CMV-seropositive.

The chain employs TRBV9 and TRBJ2-3, with D perhaps matching TRBD1 (6 bases). V lost 4 bases and J 0 bases, leaving 12 bases between the germline ends. This CDR3 has 15 amino acids. Germline V gene data show CDR1 as SGDLS and CDR2 as YYNGEE. The CDR3 nucleotides are TGTGCCAGCAGCATGAGCAGGGGTAGCACAGATACGCAGTATTTT. Its protein is CASSMSRGSTDTQYF.

This rearrangement joins TRBV30 to TRBJ1-2; D gene unclear. V was pared by 2 bases and J by 8 bases, with 12 bases between. Germline loops: CDR1 GTSNPN, CDR2 SVGIG (reference sequence). The CDR3 contains 12 residues. The CDR3 is CAWSPYGGGYTF. In nucleotides, the CDR3 is TGTGCCTGGAGTCCATATGGAGGCGGCTACACCTTC.

The J gene is TRBJ2-3, the V gene TRBV6-1, with 9 bases identical to TRBD2. V shed 3 bases, J shed 14 bases, and the junction held 9 bases outside the gene matches. Germline CDR1 MNHNS, CDR2 SASEGT. The CDR3 spans 13 residues. CDR3 sequence reads: CASSDVLAGRGYF. CDR3 bases: TGTGCCAGCAGTGATGTGCTAGCGGGAAGGGGGTATTTT.

V and J are TRBV18 and TRBJ2-7, with D maybe TRBD2 (6 bases). Between the trimmed V and J ends, which lost 3 bases and 2 bases, there was a span of 14 bases. Germline V gene sequence: CDR1 KGHSH, CDR2 LQKENI. The CDR3 consists of 15 residues. In DNA form, the CDR3 reads TGTGCCAGCTCACCGCCCGGGACTCCAGCCTACGAGCAGTACTTC. Protein product: CASSPPGTPAYEQYF.

The V and J genes are TRBV5-4 and TRBJ2-7; 7 bases map to TRBD1. V gave up 4 bases and J gave up 4 bases; unmatched junction bases: 5. The germline gives CDR1 SGHNT, CDR2 YYREEE (reference sequence). This CDR3 comprises 13 residues. CDR3 amino acids: CASSRGLSYEQYF. The CDR3 DNA sequence: TGTGCCAGCAGCAGGGGGCTGTCTTACGAGCAGTACTTC.

The chain has TRBV9 and TRBJ1-4; D perhaps matches TRBD1 (6 bases). The CDR3 is made up of 15 amino acids. Germline V gene data show CDR1 as SGDLS and CDR2 as YYNGEE. V lost 2 bases, J lost 1 base, and 9 bases lay in between. The CDR3 DNA reads as TGTGCCAGCAGCGTTGGGGGCGGAACTAATGAAAAACTGTTTTTT. Its protein product is CASSVGGGTNEKLFF.

This chain joins TRBV19 and TRBJ2-1; a weak D match, TRBD2 (6 bases). Trimming left V 3 bases short and J 1 base short, with 10 bases between. The CDR3 is made up of 15 amino acids. CDR1 LNHDA and CDR2 SQIVND come from the germline V gene (reference sequence). CDR3 sequence reads: CASSMSGSSYNEQFF. The CDR3, as DNA: TGTGCCAGTAGTATGTCCGGGAGTTCCTACAATGAGCAGTTCTTC.

J is TRBJ2-1 and V is TRBV27; 9 bases agree with TRBD2. The CDR3 length is 14 residues. Germline trimming cut 3 bases from V and 9 bases from J; bases unmatched to any gene: 6. Germline values: CDR1 MNHEY, CDR2 SMNVEV (reference sequence). The CDR3 DNA is TGTGCCAGCAGTTTTAGCGGGAGTCTCCTTGAGCAGTTCTTC. Its protein is CASSFSGSLLEQFF.

The DNA for the CDR3 is TGTGCCTGGAAGGGACTACAAGAGACCCAGTACTTC. Its protein product is CAWKGLQETQYF. The chain couples TRBV30 to TRBJ2-5; 7 nucleotides match TRBD2. J gave up 2 bases and V 4 bases, and 1 base lay outside the gene matches. The CDR3 runs 12 residues. Per the germline V gene, CDR1 is GTSNPN and CDR2 is SVGIG (reference sequence).